The clone carrying this T cell receptor (beta chain) was seen more than once but under ten times. Its cognate antigen is unknown. The data are from a study of molecular identifiers for immune sequencing clone quantification. General study points: Reportedly, one cell's Jurkat TCR RNA was detected within 1,100,000 naive CD8 cells. For highly expanded clones, sizes could be underestimated when identical TCR molecules share a barcode.

Based on a CD8+CD4-CCR7+CD45RA+ profile, naive CD8 T cells were sorted. TCRdb re-called the PCR reads with MiXCR, one entry per CDR3 protein. Altogether 490,000 or so distinct CDR3 sequences are present, under 30% being singletons, with the ten largest covering over 0.6%. The CDR3 loop spans 16 amino acids. Trimming removed 0 bases from V and 2 bases from J, with 13 bases in between. Germline CDR1 is LGHDT and CDR2 is YNNKEL (reference sequence). This TCR derives from a human donor in good health. Some libraries in this study had Jurkat cell RNA spiked in. The specimen was naive CD8+ T cells from blood, with Jurkat cell RNA spiked in. Documented subset: FACS-sorted CD8+CD4-CCR7+CD45RA+ naive T cells. The chain joins TRBV3-1 to TRBJ1-2; D is uncertain. CDR3 DNA sequence: TGTGCCAGCAGCCAAGATATGGCAGCGACCAACTATGGCTACACCTTC. It codes for CASSQDMAATNYGYTF.